One sample yielded the 30 T cell receptor beta chains listed below, sequenced in a study of blood T cell repertoires in COVID-19. Profiling relied on immunoSEQ multiplex PCR, and the TCRdb table lists in-frame clones only, not all of them. The sample holds 100,000 to 140,000 clones, 70% to 90% seen once. Sequenced input: peripheral blood. The receptors come from a middle-aged man with active or convalescent COVID-19.

The chain uses TRBV29-1 and TRBJ2-2; a possible D gene is TRBD1 (6 bases). CDR3 length: 12 residues. The germline V and J ends were trimmed by 7 bases and 5 bases, with 11 bases remaining between them. Looked up from germline, CDR1 is SQVTM and CDR2 is ANQGSEA. The CDR3 loop reads CSGTGSTGELFF. CDR3 sequence (DNA): TGCAGCGGCACAGGGTCGACCGGGGAGCTGTTTTTT.

The chain links TRBV5-6 to TRBJ2-2; 8 bases fit TRBD1. The CDR3 loop spans 15 amino acids. Trimming cost V 0 bases and J 6 bases; bases outside gene matches: 4. The V gene's germline CDR1 is SGHDT and CDR2 YYEEEE. The CDR3 sequence is CASSLGQGIPGELFF. As DNA, the CDR3 is TGTGCCAGCAGCTTGGGACAGGGGATCCCCGGGGAGCTGTTTTTT. Looking up the rest from reference TRBV5-6 and TRBJ2-2 gives the full variable domain: DAGVTQSPTHLIKTRGQQVTLRCSPKSGHDTVSWYQQALGQGPQFIFQYYEEEERQRGNFPDRFSGHQFPNYSSELNVNALLLGDSALYLCASSLGQGIPGELFFGEGSRLTVL.

The J gene is TRBJ2-3, the V gene TRBV7-2, with a tentative D call TRBD2 (5 bases). V lost 3 bases and J 0 bases, leaving 10 bases between the germline ends. CDR1 SGHTA and CDR2 FQGNSA come from the germline V gene. This CDR3 spans 15 amino acids. The CDR3 DNA sequence: TGTGCCAGCAGCTTTAGGGCGGGTAGCACAGATACGCAGTATTTT. This gives the protein CASSFRAGSTDTQYF.

V gene TRBV28 combines with J gene TRBJ1-2, with TRBD1 identical over 10 bases. The CDR3 sequence is 14 residues long. Losses at the gene ends were 4 bases for V and 2 bases for J; bases not matched to a gene: 1. Germline assignment: CDR1 MDHEN and CDR2 SYDVKM. CDR3: CASSWDRGNYGYTF. The CDR3 DNA sequence: TGTGCCAGCAGTTGGGACAGGGGAAACTATGGCTACACCTTC.

V is TRBV2 and J is TRBJ2-7, with D unresolved. The CDR3 runs 16 residues. Germline V lookup: CDR1 SNHLY, CDR2 FYNNEI. V was cut by 7 bases and J by 4 bases, with 23 bases left in between. For the CDR3, the DNA is TGTGCCAGCACTTCAACTCCCGAACCGAGCCCTTACGAGCAGTACTTC. It specifies CASTSTPEPSPYEQYF.

This clone was observed once. V and J are TRBV18 and TRBJ2-1, with a tentative D call TRBD1 (5 bases). CDR1 KGHSH and CDR2 LQKENI come from the germline V gene. The CDR3 covers 15 residues. The V gene lost 4 bases and the J gene lost 2 bases, with 12 bases spanning the gap. The CDR3 sequence is CASSRGRVPYNEQFF. The CDR3 bases are TGTGCCAGCTCACGGGGCAGGGTTCCCTACAATGAGCAGTTCTTC.

The CDR3 region has the DNA TGTGCCTGGAGTGCCGGGACAGGGAATGAAAAACTGTTTTTT. This gives the protein CAWSAGTGNEKLFF. The chain carries TRBV30 and TRBJ1-4; 9 bases agree with TRBD1. J gave up 5 bases and V 1 base, and 2 bases lay outside the gene matches. The CDR3 sequence is 14 residues long. The germline gives CDR1 GTSNPN, CDR2 SVGIG (reference sequence).

The gene calls are TRBV5-3 and TRBJ1-5; no firm D call. TRBV5-3 qualifies as an ORF whose function is uncertain. Between the trimmed V and J ends, which lost 3 bases and 4 bases, there was a span of 5 bases. CDR3 length: 12 residues. The CDR3, as DNA: TGTGCCAGAAGCTCTGCGAATCAGCCCCAGCATTTT. Its translation is CARSSANQPQHF.

The rearrangement links TRBV13 to TRBJ2-7; perhaps TRBD1 as D (5 bases). Germline V gene data show CDR1 as PRHDT and CDR2 as FYEKMQ (reference sequence). The CDR3 has 13 residues. The V end lost 0 bases, the J end lost 4 bases, and 7 bases lay between the germline ends. CDR3 region: CASSLGQGYEQYF. The CDR3 nucleotides read TGTGCCAGCAGCTTAGGGCAGGGTTACGAGCAGTACTTC.

The rearrangement uses TRBV6-2 or TRBV6-3 and TRBJ2-1; the match to TRBD2 covers 8 bases. Unmatched junction bases numbered 7, after V lost 6 bases and J lost 6 bases. CDR3 size: 14 residues. Germline V gene sequence: CDR1 MNHEY, CDR2 SVGEGT. Here the CDR3 DNA reads TGTGCCAGCAGCCTAGGCGGGGGGAGCAATGAGCAGTTCTTC. It encodes CASSLGGGSNEQFF.

The rearrangement uses TRBV10-3 and TRBJ2-2; tentatively, D is TRBD1 (7 bases). With 10 bases removed from V and 6 bases from J, the gap between germline ends came to 24 bases. CDR1 and CDR2 (germline): ENHRY, SYGVKD. This CDR3 contains 16 residues. As DNA, the CDR3 is TGTGCCACCAAGGCGTCAGGGGGGAAGAGGTCCGGGGAGCTGTTTTTT. It is translated as CATKASGGKRSGELFF.

This rearrangement joins TRBV19 to TRBJ1-2; D is ambiguous. V was clipped by 3 bases and J by 4 bases, with 9 bases between them. Germline V CDR1 and CDR2: LNHDA, SQIVND (reference sequence). CDR3 length equals 13 residues. The CDR3 sequence: CASSIGDTYGYTF. CDR3 sequence (DNA): TGTGCCAGTAGTATCGGCGACACCTATGGCTACACCTTC.

The rearrangement links TRBV28 to TRBJ1-1; D possibly corresponds to TRBD1 (6 bases). V dropped 2 bases and J dropped 4 bases, with 14 bases sitting between them. This CDR3 is 15 amino acids long. Germline CDR1 and CDR2: MDHEN and SYDVKM. The CDR3 spells CASSLTGFVGTEAFF. CDR3 nucleotides: TGTGCCAGCAGTTTAACAGGGTTCGTAGGCACTGAAGCTTTCTTT.

This sequence joins TRBV6-5 and TRBJ1-6; tentatively, D is TRBD1 (5 bases). This CDR3 is built from 15 residues. V lost 0 bases, J lost 10 bases, and 13 bases lay in between. The V gene's germline CDR1 is MNHEY and CDR2 SVGAGI. CDR3 sequence: CASSYSEGRGSPLHF. CDR3 DNA sequence: TGTGCCAGCAGTTACTCGGAGGGGAGGGGCTCACCCCTCCACTTT.

The chain employs TRBV10-3 and TRBJ2-1, with 10 nucleotides matching TRBD2. J lost 0 bases, V lost 5 bases, and 7 bases had no gene match. Germline values: CDR1 ENHRY, CDR2 SYGVKD. This CDR3 is built from 17 residues. The CDR3 region is CAISRGGLAVSYNEQFF. CDR3 bases: TGTGCCATCAGTAGAGGCGGACTAGCGGTCTCCTACAATGAGCAGTTCTTC.

The table lists this clone with a count of one. The chain is built from TRBV19 and TRBJ1-2; 8 bases are shared with TRBD1. Germline V lookup: CDR1 LNHDA, CDR2 SQIVND (reference sequence). The CDR3 is made up of 15 amino acids. With V trimmed by 3 bases and J by 5 bases, 8 bases remained unmatched. CDR3 sequence (DNA): TGTGCCAGTAGTATCCCGGGACAGGTATCGTATGGCTACACCTTC. The encoded protein is CASSIPGQVSYGYTF.

This clone came up once. The chain uses TRBV19 and TRBJ2-7; perhaps TRBD2 as D (6 bases). Germline V gene lookup returns CDR1 LNHDA and CDR2 SQIVND (reference sequence). CDR3 length: 14 residues. Trimming removed 9 bases from V and 5 bases from J, with 20 bases in between. CDR3 amino acids: CASTTPGDRNEQYF. CDR3 nucleotides: TGTGCCAGCACAACCCCGGGGGATAGGAACGAGCAGTACTTC. Variable domain in full (rest from reference TRBV19 and TRBJ2-7): DGGITQSPKYLFRKEGQNVTLSCEQNLNHDAMYWYRQDPGQGLRLIYYSQIVNDFQKGDIAEGYSVSREKKESFPLTVTSAQKNPTAFYLCASTTPGDRNEQYFGPGTRLTVT.

The CDR3 coding sequence is TGTGCCAGCTCACCTCAGGGGGCGCTTGGCTATGGCTACACCTTC. This gives the protein CASSPQGALGYGYTF. V is TRBV18 and J is TRBJ1-2, with 8 bases lining up with TRBD1. The CDR3 is 15 residues long. J was trimmed by 4 bases and V by 3 bases; bases with no gene match: 7. CDR1 and CDR2 (germline): KGHSH, LQKENI.

The chain employs TRBV28 and TRBJ2-1, with TRBD1 as a possible D gene (6 bases). CDR1 is MDHEN, CDR2 SYDVKM, per germline. CDR3 length: 14 amino acids. Trimming removed 0 bases at V and 9 bases at J, with 12 bases between. The CDR3 spells CASSLWIGGPEQFF. CDR3 in DNA: TGTGCCAGCAGTTTATGGATAGGGGGTCCTGAGCAGTTCTTC.

This CDR3 is CAWTRGLGFNSPLHF. The CDR3 DNA is TGTGCCTGGACGCGGGGGCTCGGGTTTAATTCACCCCTCCACTTT. The chain carries TRBV30 and TRBJ1-6, with D perhaps matching TRBD1 (6 bases). From germline, CDR1 is GTSNPN and CDR2 SVGIG (reference sequence). The V end was cut by 4 bases, the J end by 6 bases, with 16 bases between. This CDR3 spans 15 amino acids.

This chain links TRBV18 with TRBJ1-4; 7 bases line up with TRBD1. CDR1 is KGHSH and CDR2 is LQKENI in the germline V gene. The CDR3 runs to 13 residues. The ends lost 6 bases at V and 8 bases at J; junction bases unmatched: 6. CDR3 nucleotide sequence: TGTGCCAGCTCGGAGGGGGCGCAGGAAAAACTGTTTTTT. Its translation: CASSEGAQEKLFF.

V gene TRBV28 combines with J gene TRBJ1-6; possibly TRBD1 for D (6 bases). The CDR3 sequence is 15 residues long. Trimming cost V 8 bases and J 3 bases, with 14 bases left between them. Germline CDR1 reads MDHEN; CDR2 reads SYDVKM. CDR3 amino acids: CASGAGGLYNSPLHF. The CDR3 nucleotides are TGTGCCAGCGGCGCGGGGGGGCTCTATAATTCACCCCTCCACTTT.

V is TRBV5-3 and J is TRBJ2-7, with 7 bases aligning to TRBD2. TRBV5-3 is treated as an ORF (open reading frame) with a function not yet certain. The CDR3 consists of 14 residues. The V and J ends lost 6 bases and 4 bases, in that order; junction bases with no gene match: 10. The CDR3 here is CARNRGGRIYEQYF. The CDR3 DNA reads TGTGCCAGAAATAGGGGCGGGAGAATTTACGAGCAGTACTTC.

This rearrangement joins TRBV18 to TRBJ1-1; D may be TRBD1 (5 bases). The CDR3 contains 14 residues. Germline CDR1 is KGHSH and CDR2 is LQKENI. V lost 6 bases to trimming and J lost 2 bases, with 13 bases between them. This CDR3 reads CASSLTQGNTEAFF. CDR3 nucleotides: TGTGCCAGCTCCCTCACTCAGGGTAACACTGAAGCTTTCTTT.

This clone was observed once. This rearrangement joins TRBV27 to TRBJ2-7, with D unresolved. The CDR3 length is 12 residues. Germline assignment: CDR1 MNHEY and CDR2 SMNVEV (reference sequence). Deletions cut 6 bases from V and 3 bases from J, with 9 bases between. CDR3 sequence reads: CASRPKRYEQYF. The CDR3 DNA follows: TGTGCCAGCAGGCCCAAGCGCTACGAGCAGTACTTC.

The rearrangement uses TRBV19 and TRBJ2-1; D is undetermined. The V and J ends lost 7 bases and 0 bases respectively, with 13 bases between them. This CDR3 has 15 amino acids. Germline CDR1 and CDR2: LNHDA and SQIVND (reference sequence). The CDR3 region is CASISAAFSYNEQFF. The DNA for the CDR3 is TGTGCCAGTATCTCGGCGGCCTTCTCCTACAATGAGCAGTTCTTC.

This clone occurred once. The V and J genes are TRBV6-5 and TRBJ2-3, with a tentative D call TRBD2 (6 bases). The CDR3 sequence is 11 residues long. Trimming took 6 bases from V and 10 from J, leaving 11 bases between them. Germline V gives CDR1 MNHEY, CDR2 SVGAGI. The CDR3 DNA follows: TGTGCCAGCAGCTATGGAGGGGCGCAGTATTTT. This codes for CASSYGGAQYF.

The chain has TRBV24-1 and TRBJ2-5; 7 positions agree with TRBD1. This CDR3 region has 14 residues. Germline V CDR1 and CDR2: KGHDR, SFDVKD. Trimming took 4 bases from V and 5 from J; bases not matched to a gene: 6. CDR3 sequence reads: CATSEQGGPETQYF. CDR3 DNA sequence: TGTGCCACCAGTGAACAAGGGGGCCCGGAGACCCAGTACTTC.

The chain uses TRBV5-1 and TRBJ2-2; no firm D call. The CDR3 spans 13 residues. V was shortened by 0 bases and J by 6 bases, with 6 bases between the two germline ends. The germline V gene encodes CDR1 SGHRS and CDR2 YFSETQ. Here the CDR3 DNA reads TGCGCCAGCAGCTTGGACTACTCCGGGGAGCTGTTTTTT. This codes for CASSLDYSGELFF. The full variable domain, completed using reference TRBV5-1 and TRBJ2-2, is KAGVTQTPRYLIKTRGQQVTLSCSPISGHRSVSWYQQTPGQGLQFLFEYFSETQRNKGNFPGRFSGRQFSNSRSEMNVSTLELGDSALYLCASSLDYSGELFFGEGSRLTVL.

The chain carries TRBV4-1 and TRBJ2-1; 13 nucleotides line up with TRBD2. The V gene end was trimmed by 2 bases and the J gene end by 4 bases; junction bases not matched to a gene: 5. The CDR3 covers 17 residues. Germline values: CDR1 MGHRA, CDR2 YSYEKL. The CDR3 coding sequence is TGCGCCAGCAGCCAATCTGGGACTAGCGGGATTTACAATGAGCAGTTCTTC. The encoded protein is CASSQSGTSGIYNEQFF.